This TCR beta chain comes out of a study of blood T cell repertoires in COVID-19 (dated by TCRdb to the early 2020s). Broadly, across the study: Collaborator samples came from the United States, Italy and Spain and covered acute and convalescent phases of COVID-19. Subjects who had been exposed to COVID-19, were actively infected with it, or had recovered from it provided the deeply sampled blood TCRbeta repertoires that made up the dataset. Samples came from the ongoing ImmuneRACE study (first 160 participants) plus 1,254 subjects from 6 global collaborators. Where HLA class I and class II types were available, the types were taken from metadata supplied by the sample provider, not from assay-based typing. The sample metadata nearly always contained a de-identified subject ID, COVID-19 status, age in years and sex. The repertoires were made available in a free public database intended to serve as a resource for research on the immune response to SARS-CoV-2. The material from the prospective study consisted of cDNA or gDNA derived from T cells, B-cell-depleted T cells, or PBMCs. Results and caveats for the whole study, not just this receptor: The quantity of clinical and demographic metadata differed by source and by participant and was supplied without curation.

In the case of this clone: This receptor's antigen is unknown. No clone much larger than this one lies a single base away; base qualities are absent.

The immunoSEQ Assay, a bias-controlled multiplex PCR, was used to amplify TCRbeta CDR3 regions from genomic DNA. In the paper's pipeline: Within the assay, amplification of reference gene primers was used to estimate how many nucleated cells each sample contained. To quantify the absolute abundance of each unique TCRbeta CDR3 rearrangement, sequence reads were collapsed and filtered. For each sample, productive Simpson clonality was calculated as the square root of Simpson's diversity index across productive rearrangements. Not all clones reach the TCRdb copy of this immuneACCESS table, which keeps in-frame sequences only. Checked studies attribute under half of the gap to unresolved V genes and leave the rest unexplained. V and J calls and clone size come straight from that table; D and trimming were deduced from the DNA. The sample records about 190,000 clones, almost 90% of which are singletons. Of the sample, about 0.59% falls within the top ten clones.

Collaborating institutions collected whole blood in K2EDTA tubes following their own protocols. For TCRbeta analysis, collaborators shipped samples as frozen whole blood, isolated PBMCs, or DNA extracted from either of those sample types. V has 5 bases trimmed and J has 4 bases trimmed; junction bases matching no gene number 10. From its cysteine to its phenylalanine, the CDR3 spans 15 amino acids. Only the CDR3 DNA is retained, 45 bases long and in frame from the first base. CDR1 LNHDA and CDR2 SQIVND are derived from the germline V gene (reference sequence). The sample consisted of peripheral blood. The chain uses TRBV19 and TRBJ2-5; 7 nucleotides in the junction match TRBD2. The receptor comes from a middle-aged man with acute or convalescent COVID-19. The CDR3 amino acid sequence is: CASSPRELGVETQYF. In nucleotide form, the sequence is TGTGCCAGTAGTCCGCGGGAGTTAGGGGTAGAGACCCAGTACTTC. Reference TRBV19 and TRBJ2-5 genes cover what lies past the CDR3, so the full variable domain is DGGITQSPKYLFRKEGQNVTLSCEQNLNHDAMYWYRQDPGQGLRLIYYSQIVNDFQKGDIAEGYSVSREKKESFPLTVTSAQKNPTAFYLCASSPRELGVETQYFGPGTRLLVL.